These 5 T cell receptor beta chains were all obtained from the same sample, sequenced in a study of cytomegalovirus exposure and HLA in healthy donors. The PCR used 60 Vbeta and 13 Jbeta primers. Profiled with immunoSEQ multiplex PCR; TCRdb holds only in-frame clones, not every one. This sample has some 200,000 clones; about 83% occur once, and the top ten carry around 15%. The sample consisted of PBMCs. The receptors come from a middle-aged man in good health and CMV-seronegative.

This clone was seen just once. This chain links TRBV20-1 with TRBJ2-1, with no clear D. The germline V and J ends were trimmed by 6 bases and 15 bases, with 18 bases remaining between them. CDR3 length equals 11 residues. CDR1 DFQATT and CDR2 SNEGSKA come from the germline V gene (reference sequence). For the CDR3, the DNA is TGCAGTGCCCGCGACAAAAACGTTCCGTTCTTC. Encoded protein: CSARDKNVPFF.

V usage is TRBV2 and J usage is TRBJ1-1; TRBD1 matches at 7 bases. The CDR3 runs 16 residues. From germline, CDR1 is SNHLY and CDR2 FYNNEI. V dropped 2 bases and J dropped 3; count of bases not matched to a gene: 9. The CDR3 reads CASSESKGQAYTEAFF. The DNA of the CDR3 is TGTGCCAGCAGTGAATCGAAAGGACAGGCTTACACTGAAGCTTTCTTT.

The chain recombines TRBV2 with TRBJ1-5; no clear D. V dropped 3 bases and J dropped 11 bases, with 14 bases sitting between them. Looked up from germline, CDR1 is SNHLY and CDR2 is FYNNEI. This CDR3 is 13 amino acids long. The CDR3 DNA sequence: TGTGCCAGCAGTGATTCGTTCGACGGGTCCCAGCATTTT. As protein: CASSDSFDGSQHF.

The gene calls are TRBV18 and TRBJ1-6, with a tentative D call TRBD1 (6 bases). Germline CDR1 is KGHSH and CDR2 is LQKENI. This CDR3 has 14 amino acids. Trimming took 3 bases from V and 9 from J, leaving 12 bases between them. The CDR3 spells CASSPRDKGSPLHF. The CDR3 coding sequence is TGTGCCAGCTCACCCCGGGACAAGGGTTCACCCCTCCACTTT.

This sequence joins TRBV4-3 and TRBJ1-1; 7 positions agree with TRBD1. This CDR3 contains 16 residues. CDR1 LGHNA and CDR2 YSLEER come from the germline V gene. V shed 0 bases, J shed 4 bases, and the junction held 8 bases outside the gene matches. CDR3 protein: CASSQDQGGRGTEAFF. The CDR3 nucleotides read TGCGCCAGCAGCCAAGATCAGGGGGGAAGAGGCACTGAAGCTTTCTTT.